This T cell receptor beta chain was captured by sequencing in a study of cytomegalovirus exposure and HLA in healthy donors. In the PCR, 60 Vbeta and 13 Jbeta primers were used. Libraries were prepared by immunoSEQ multiplex PCR; TCRdb keeps only in-frame clonotypes and omits some of them. The repertoire holds under 200,000 clones, around 78% seen once, with 13% to 15% in the top ten. V lost 8 bases and J 0 bases, leaving 10 bases between the germline ends. The CDR3 totals 12 residues. CDR1 and CDR2 from the germline V gene are GTSNPN and SVGIG (reference sequence). V usage is TRBV30 and J usage is TRBJ2-5; possibly TRBD1 for D (5 bases). The clonotype was recovered from a woman aged 25 to 39 in good health and CMV-seropositive. The sequenced sample was PBMCs. CDR3 DNA: TGTGCCGGGTGGGGCTACCAAGAGACCCAGTACTTC. It translates to CAGWGYQETQYF.